The following is a T cell receptor beta chain sequence with its context. Trimming took 4 bases from V and 4 from J; bases not matched to a gene: 8. CDR1 is MGHDK, CDR2 SYGVNS, per germline. The CDR3 consists of 15 residues. The sample is drawn from a study of blood T cell repertoires in COVID-19. Libraries were prepared by immunoSEQ multiplex PCR; TCRdb keeps only in-frame clonotypes and omits some of them. The sample has about 260,000 clones, 87% seen once; the top ten hold 2% to 2.5%. Sequenced: peripheral blood. The chain uses TRBV25-1 and TRBJ2-7; TRBD1 matches at 9 bases. This clonotype was sampled from a woman between 50 and 59 years old who had recovered from COVID-19. The CDR3 spells CASSVGGTGTYEQYF. For the CDR3, the DNA is TGTGCCAGCAGTGTGGGGGGGACAGGGACTTACGAGCAGTACTTC.